This T cell receptor (beta chain) derives from a study of shared clonotypes between healthy human individuals. This CDR3 is 14 amino acids long. From germline, CDR1 is SGDLS and CDR2 YYNGEE. Trimming took 2 bases from V and 3 from J; bases not matched to a gene: 2. Assay: immunoSEQ multiplex PCR; the TCRdb copy retains only in-frame clones and omits some. The data contain about 1.5 million clones, 95% to 99% of them seen just once; the ten biggest clones take up about 0.45%. Sequencing input: naive CD4+ T cells sorted from blood. Subset meaning: CD45RA+ positively selected. The J gene is TRBJ2-1, the V gene TRBV9; 7 bases agree with TRBD2. The TCR comes from a man aged 30-40 years in good health. CDR3 in amino acids: CASSVGTNYNEQFF. For the CDR3, the DNA is TGTGCCAGCAGCGTGGGGACTAACTACAATGAGCAGTTCTTC. Full variable domain (remainder filled in from reference TRBV9 and TRBJ2-1): DSGVTQTPKHLITATGQRVTLRCSPRSGDLSVYWYQQSLDQGLQFLIQYYNGEERAKGNILERFSAQQFPDLHSELNLSSLELGDSALYFCASSVGTNYNEQFFGPGTRLTVL.